This T cell receptor beta chain originates from a study of T cells in Graves' hyperthyroidism and ophthalmopathy. Study results and caveats: A model built on 13 V-J features separated ophthalmopathy from stable hyperthyroidism.

The table lists this clonotype with many counts. Its antigen remains unknown. Germline CDR1 MNHEY, CDR2 SVGEGT. The CDR3 has 16 residues. The ends were cut back, 2 bases at V and 4 bases at J, with 12 bases in the middle. The source material, RNA transcripts, was used to amplify TCR beta CDR3 regions. In the first-round RT-PCR of the TCR CDR3, the HTBI primer set was used. TCRdb recomputed calls from the multiplex PCR reads with MiXCR, one row per CDR3 protein. Among about 690,000 distinct CDR3 sequences listed, approximately 15% were seen once. This receptor was taken from a man aged 50 to 60 with Graves' hyperthyroidism. The V gene is TRBV6-2 or TRBV6-3, the J gene TRBJ1-6; D remains unclear. The sample comprised blood. The DNA for the CDR3 is TGTGCCAGCAGTTACGGTTGGACGGAATATAATTCACCCCTCCACTTT. It specifies CASSYGWTEYNSPLHF.